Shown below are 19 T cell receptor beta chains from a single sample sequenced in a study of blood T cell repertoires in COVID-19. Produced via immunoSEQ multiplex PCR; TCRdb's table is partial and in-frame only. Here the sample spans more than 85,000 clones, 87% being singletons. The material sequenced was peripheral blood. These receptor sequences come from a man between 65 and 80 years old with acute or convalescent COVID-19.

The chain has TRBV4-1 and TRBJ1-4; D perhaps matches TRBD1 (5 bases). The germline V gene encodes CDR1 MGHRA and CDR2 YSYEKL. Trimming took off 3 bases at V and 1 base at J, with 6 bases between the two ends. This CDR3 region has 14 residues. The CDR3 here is CASSQGLTNEKLFF. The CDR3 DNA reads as TGCGCCAGCAGCCAGGGGCTAACTAATGAAAAACTGTTTTTT.

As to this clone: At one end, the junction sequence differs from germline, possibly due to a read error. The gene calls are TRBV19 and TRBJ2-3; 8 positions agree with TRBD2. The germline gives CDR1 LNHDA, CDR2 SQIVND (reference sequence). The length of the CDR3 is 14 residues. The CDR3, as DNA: TGTGCCAGTCGTATAGCGGGGAACACAGATACGCAGTATTTT. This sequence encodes CASRIAGNTDTQYF.

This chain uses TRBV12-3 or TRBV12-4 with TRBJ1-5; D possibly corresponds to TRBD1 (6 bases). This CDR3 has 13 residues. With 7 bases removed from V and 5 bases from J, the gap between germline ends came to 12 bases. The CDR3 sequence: CASTGGGDQPQHF. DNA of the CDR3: TGTGCCAGCACCGGAGGGGGGGATCAGCCCCAGCATTTT.

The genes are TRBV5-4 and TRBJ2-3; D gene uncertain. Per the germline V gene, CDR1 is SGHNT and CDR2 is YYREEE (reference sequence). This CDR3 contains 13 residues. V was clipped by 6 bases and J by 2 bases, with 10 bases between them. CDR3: CASTSVFTDTQYF. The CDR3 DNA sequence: TGTGCCAGCACCTCTGTTTTCACAGATACGCAGTATTTT. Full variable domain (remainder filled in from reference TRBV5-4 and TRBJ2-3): ETGVTQSPTHLIKTRGQQVTLRCSSQSGHNTVSWYQQALGQGPQFIFQYYREEENGRGNFPPRFSGLQFPNYSSELNVNALELDDSALYLCASTSVFTDTQYFGPGTRLTVL.

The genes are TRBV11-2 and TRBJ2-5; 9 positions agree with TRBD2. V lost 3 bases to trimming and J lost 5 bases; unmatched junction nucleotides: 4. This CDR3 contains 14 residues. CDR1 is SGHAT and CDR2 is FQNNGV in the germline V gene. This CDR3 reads CASSLSGGRETQYF. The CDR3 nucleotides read TGTGCCAGCAGCTTGAGCGGGGGGAGGGAGACCCAGTACTTC.

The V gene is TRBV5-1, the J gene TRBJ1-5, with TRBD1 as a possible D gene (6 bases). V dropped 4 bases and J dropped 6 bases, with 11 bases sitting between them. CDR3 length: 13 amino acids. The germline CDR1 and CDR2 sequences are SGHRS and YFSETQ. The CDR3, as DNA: TGCGCCAGCAGCGCCCAGGGGTCTCAGCCCCAGCATTTT. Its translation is CASSAQGSQPQHF. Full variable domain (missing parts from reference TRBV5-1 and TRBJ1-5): KAGVTQTPRYLIKTRGQQVTLSCSPISGHRSVSWYQQTPGQGLQFLFEYFSETQRNKGNFPGRFSGRQFSNSRSEMNVSTLELGDSALYLCASSAQGSQPQHFGDGTRLSIL.

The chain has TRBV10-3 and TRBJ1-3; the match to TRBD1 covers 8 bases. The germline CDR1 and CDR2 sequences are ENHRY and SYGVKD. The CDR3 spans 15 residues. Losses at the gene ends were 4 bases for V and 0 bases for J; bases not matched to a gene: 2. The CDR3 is CAISGTGISGNTIYF. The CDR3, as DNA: TGTGCCATCAGTGGGACAGGGATCTCTGGAAACACCATATATTTT.

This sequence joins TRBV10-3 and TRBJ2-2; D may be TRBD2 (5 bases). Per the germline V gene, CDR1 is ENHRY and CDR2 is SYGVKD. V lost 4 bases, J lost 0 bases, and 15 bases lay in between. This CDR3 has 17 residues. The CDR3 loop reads CAISVTADRPNTGELFF. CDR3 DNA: TGTGCCATCAGTGTTACAGCGGACCGCCCGAACACCGGGGAGCTGTTTTTT.

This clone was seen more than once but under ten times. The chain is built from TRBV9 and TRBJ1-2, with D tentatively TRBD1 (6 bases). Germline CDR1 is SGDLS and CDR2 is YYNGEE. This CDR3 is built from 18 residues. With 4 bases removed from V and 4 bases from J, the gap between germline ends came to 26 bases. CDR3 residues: CASSSLRPMDREIYGYTF. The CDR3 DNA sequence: TGTGCCAGCAGCTCCCTTCGGCCGATGGACAGAGAAATCTATGGCTACACCTTC.

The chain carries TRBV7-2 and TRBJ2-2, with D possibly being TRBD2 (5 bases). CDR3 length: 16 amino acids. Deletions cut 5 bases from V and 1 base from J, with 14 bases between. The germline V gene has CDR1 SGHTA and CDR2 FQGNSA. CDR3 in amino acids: CASSVSLGRNTGELFF. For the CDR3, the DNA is TGTGCCAGCAGCGTGTCCCTGGGGAGGAACACCGGGGAGCTGTTTTTT.

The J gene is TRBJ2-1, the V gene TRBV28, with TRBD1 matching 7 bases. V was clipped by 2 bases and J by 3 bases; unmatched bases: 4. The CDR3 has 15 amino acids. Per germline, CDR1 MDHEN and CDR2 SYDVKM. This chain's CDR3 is CASSLDRQGYNEQFF. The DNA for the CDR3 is TGTGCCAGCAGTTTAGATCGACAGGGCTACAATGAGCAGTTCTTC. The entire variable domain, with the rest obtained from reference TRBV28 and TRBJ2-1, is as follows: DVKVTQSSRYLVKRTGEKVFLECVQDMDHENMFWYRQDPGLGLRLIYFSYDVKMKEKGDIPEGYSVSREKKERFSLILESASTNQTSMYLCASSLDRQGYNEQFFGPGTRLTVL.

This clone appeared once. The CDR3 DNA reads TGTGCCAGCAGTTACAGGGGACAGGGTTTTTACAATGAGCAGTTCTTC. Residues: CASSYRGQGFYNEQFF. The chain is built from TRBV6-5 and TRBJ2-1, with 9 bases aligning to TRBD1. CDR1 is MNHEY and CDR2 is SVGAGI in the germline V gene. The CDR3 runs 16 residues. J lost 4 bases, V lost 2 bases, and 6 bases had no gene match.

CDR3: CASSSGGTEAFF. The DNA of the CDR3 is TGCGCCAGCAGCTCAGGGGGAACTGAAGCTTTCTTT. The gene calls are TRBV5-1 and TRBJ1-1; the match to TRBD1 covers 7 bases. J was trimmed by 5 bases and V by 3 bases; bases with no gene match: 1. The CDR3 extends over 12 amino acids. Germline CDR1 is SGHRS and CDR2 is YFSETQ.

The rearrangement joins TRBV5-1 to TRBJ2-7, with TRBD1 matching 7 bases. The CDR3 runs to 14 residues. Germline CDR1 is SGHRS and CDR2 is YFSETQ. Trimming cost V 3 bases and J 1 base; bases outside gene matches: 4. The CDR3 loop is CASSWGTASYEQYF. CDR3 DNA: TGCGCCAGCAGCTGGGGGACAGCATCCTACGAGCAGTACTTC.

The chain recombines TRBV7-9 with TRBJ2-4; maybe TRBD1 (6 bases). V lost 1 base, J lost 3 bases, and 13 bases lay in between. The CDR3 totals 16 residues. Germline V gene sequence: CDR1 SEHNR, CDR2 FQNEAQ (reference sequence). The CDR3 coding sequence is TGTGCCAGCAGCTTAGGACAGGTTGGGGGCAAAAACATTCAGTACTTC. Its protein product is CASSLGQVGGKNIQYF.

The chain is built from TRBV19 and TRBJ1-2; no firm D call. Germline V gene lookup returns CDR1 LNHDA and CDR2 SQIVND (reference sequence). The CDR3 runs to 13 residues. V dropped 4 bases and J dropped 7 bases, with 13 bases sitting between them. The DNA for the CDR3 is TGTGCCAGTAGTAAGAACCCGGAGGGTGGCTACACCTTC. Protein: CASSKNPEGGYTF. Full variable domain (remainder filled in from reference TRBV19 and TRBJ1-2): DGGITQSPKYLFRKEGQNVTLSCEQNLNHDAMYWYRQDPGQGLRLIYYSQIVNDFQKGDIAEGYSVSREKKESFPLTVTSAQKNPTAFYLCASSKNPEGGYTFGSGTRLTVV.

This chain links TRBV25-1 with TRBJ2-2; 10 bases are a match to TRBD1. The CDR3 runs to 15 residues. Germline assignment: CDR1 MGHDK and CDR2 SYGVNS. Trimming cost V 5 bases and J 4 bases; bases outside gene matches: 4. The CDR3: CASSWTGGTTGELFF. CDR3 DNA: TGTGCCAGCAGTTGGACAGGGGGGACCACCGGGGAGCTGTTTTTT.

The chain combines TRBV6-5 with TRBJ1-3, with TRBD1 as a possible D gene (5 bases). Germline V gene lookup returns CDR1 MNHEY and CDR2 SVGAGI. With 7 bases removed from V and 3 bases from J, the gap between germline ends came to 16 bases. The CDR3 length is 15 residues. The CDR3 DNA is TGTGCCAGCACCCAGCGGGGGATCAGTGGAAACACCATATATTTT. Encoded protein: CASTQRGISGNTIYF.

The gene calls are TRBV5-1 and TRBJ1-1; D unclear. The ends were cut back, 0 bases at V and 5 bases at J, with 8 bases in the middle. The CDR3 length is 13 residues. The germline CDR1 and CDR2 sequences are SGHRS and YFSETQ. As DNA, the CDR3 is TGCGCCAGCAGCTTGGAGCTGATTACTGAAGCTTTCTTT. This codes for CASSLELITEAFF.